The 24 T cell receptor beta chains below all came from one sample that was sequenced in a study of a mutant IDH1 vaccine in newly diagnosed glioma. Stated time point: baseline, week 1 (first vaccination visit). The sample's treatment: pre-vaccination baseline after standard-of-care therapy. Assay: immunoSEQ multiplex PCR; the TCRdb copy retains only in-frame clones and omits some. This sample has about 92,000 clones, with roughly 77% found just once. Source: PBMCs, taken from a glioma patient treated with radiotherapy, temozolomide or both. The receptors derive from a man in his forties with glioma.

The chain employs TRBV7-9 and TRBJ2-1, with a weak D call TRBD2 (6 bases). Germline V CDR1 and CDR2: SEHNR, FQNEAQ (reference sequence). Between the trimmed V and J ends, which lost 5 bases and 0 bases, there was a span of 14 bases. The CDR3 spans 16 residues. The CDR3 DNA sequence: TGTGCCAGCAGCGCACCGGGAGCTCGCTCCTACAATGAGCAGTTCTTC. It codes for CASSAPGARSYNEQFF.

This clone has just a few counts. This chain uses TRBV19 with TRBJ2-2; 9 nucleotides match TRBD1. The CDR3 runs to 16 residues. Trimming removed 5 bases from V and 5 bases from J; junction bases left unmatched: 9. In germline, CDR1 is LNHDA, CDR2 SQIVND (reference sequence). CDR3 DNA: TGTGCCAGTAGTCTTCAGGACAGGGGAGGAACCGGGGAGCTGTTTTTT. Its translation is CASSLQDRGGTGELFF.

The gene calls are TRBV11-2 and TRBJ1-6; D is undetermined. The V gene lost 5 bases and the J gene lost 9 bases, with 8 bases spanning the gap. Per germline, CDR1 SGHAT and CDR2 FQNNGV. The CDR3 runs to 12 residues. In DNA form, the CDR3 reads TGTGCCAGCAGCCGGTCGGGTTCACCCCTCCACTTT. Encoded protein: CASSRSGSPLHF.

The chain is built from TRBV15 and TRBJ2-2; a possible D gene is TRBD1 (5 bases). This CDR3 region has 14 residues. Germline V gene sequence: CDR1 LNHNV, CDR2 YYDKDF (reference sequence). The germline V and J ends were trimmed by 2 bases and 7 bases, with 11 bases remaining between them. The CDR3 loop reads CATSRTRVFGELFF. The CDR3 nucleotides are TGTGCCACCAGCAGAACCAGGGTTTTCGGGGAGCTGTTTTTT. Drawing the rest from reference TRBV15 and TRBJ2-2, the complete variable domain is DAMVIQNPRYQVTQFGKPVTLSCSQTLNHNVMYWYQQKSSQAPKLLFHYYDKDFNNEADTPDNFQSRRPNTSFCFLDIRSPGLGDTAMYLCATSRTRVFGELFFGEGSRLTVL.

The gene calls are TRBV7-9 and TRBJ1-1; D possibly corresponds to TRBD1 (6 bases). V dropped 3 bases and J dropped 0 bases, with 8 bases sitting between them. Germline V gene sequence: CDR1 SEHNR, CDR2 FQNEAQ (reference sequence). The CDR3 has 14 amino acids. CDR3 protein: CASSLDSMNTEAFF. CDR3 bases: TGTGCCAGCAGCTTGGACAGTATGAACACTGAAGCTTTCTTT.

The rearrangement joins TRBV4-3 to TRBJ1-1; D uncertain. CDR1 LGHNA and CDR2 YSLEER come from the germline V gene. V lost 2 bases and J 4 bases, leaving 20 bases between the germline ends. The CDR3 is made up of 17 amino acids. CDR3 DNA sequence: TGCGCCAGCAGCCAACCCTCCGGCGGGGTAGTGGGCACTGAAGCTTTCTTT. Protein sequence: CASSQPSGGVVGTEAFF.

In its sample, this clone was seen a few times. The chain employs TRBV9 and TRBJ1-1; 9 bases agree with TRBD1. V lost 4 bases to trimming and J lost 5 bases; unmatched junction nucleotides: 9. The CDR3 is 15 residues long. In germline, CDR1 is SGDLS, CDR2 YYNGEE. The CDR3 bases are TGTGCCAGCAGCCCCCGTGGGACAGGGAGAACTGAAGCTTTCTTT. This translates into CASSPRGTGRTEAFF.

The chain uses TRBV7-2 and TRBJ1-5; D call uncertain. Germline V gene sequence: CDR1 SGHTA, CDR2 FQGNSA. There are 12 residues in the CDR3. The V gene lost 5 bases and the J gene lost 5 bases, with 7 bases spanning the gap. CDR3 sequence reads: CASSPQDQPQHF. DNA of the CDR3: TGTGCCAGCAGCCCGCAGGATCAGCCCCAGCATTTT.

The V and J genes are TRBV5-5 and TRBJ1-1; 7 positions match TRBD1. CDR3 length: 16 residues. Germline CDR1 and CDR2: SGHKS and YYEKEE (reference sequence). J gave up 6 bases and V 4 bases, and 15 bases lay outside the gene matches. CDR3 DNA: TGTGCCAGCAGCGGAATGTTGTCAGGGGGTTACGCTGAAGCTTTCTTT. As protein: CASSGMLSGGYAEAFF.

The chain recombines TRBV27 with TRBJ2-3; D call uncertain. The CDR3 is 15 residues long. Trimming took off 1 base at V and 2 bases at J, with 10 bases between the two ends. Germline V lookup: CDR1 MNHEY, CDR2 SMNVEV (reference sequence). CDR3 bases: TGTGCCAGCAGTTTATGGGCCCACCTCACAGATACGCAGTATTTT. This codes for CASSLWAHLTDTQYF.

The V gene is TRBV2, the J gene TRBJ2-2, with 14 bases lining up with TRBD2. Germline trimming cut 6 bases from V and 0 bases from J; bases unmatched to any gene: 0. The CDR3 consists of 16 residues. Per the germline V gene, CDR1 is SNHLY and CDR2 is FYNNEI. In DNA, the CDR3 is TGTGCCAGCAGGGGACTAGCGGGAGCGAACACCGGGGAGCTGTTTTTT. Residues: CASRGLAGANTGELFF.

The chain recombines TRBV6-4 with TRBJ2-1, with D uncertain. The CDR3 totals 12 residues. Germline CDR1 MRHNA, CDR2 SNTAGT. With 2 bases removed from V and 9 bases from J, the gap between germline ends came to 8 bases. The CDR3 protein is CASSDNWGEQFF. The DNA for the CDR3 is TGTGCCAGCAGTGACAACTGGGGTGAGCAGTTCTTC.

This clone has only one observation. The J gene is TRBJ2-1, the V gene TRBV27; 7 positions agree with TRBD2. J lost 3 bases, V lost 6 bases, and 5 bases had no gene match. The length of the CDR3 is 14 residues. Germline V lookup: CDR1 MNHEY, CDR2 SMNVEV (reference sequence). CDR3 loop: CASRSSGFYNEQFF. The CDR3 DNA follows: TGTGCCAGCAGATCTAGCGGCTTCTACAATGAGCAGTTCTTC.

The CDR3 DNA is TGCGCCAGCAGTGAGTTGGGAGGGCCGTCAGAGACCCAGTACTTC. Amino acid sequence: CASSELGGPSETQYF. This chain connects TRBV10-2 to TRBJ2-5, with TRBD2 matching over 7 bases. In germline, CDR1 is WSHSY, CDR2 SAAADI. This CDR3 region has 15 residues. With V trimmed by 1 base and J by 4 bases, 6 bases remained unmatched.

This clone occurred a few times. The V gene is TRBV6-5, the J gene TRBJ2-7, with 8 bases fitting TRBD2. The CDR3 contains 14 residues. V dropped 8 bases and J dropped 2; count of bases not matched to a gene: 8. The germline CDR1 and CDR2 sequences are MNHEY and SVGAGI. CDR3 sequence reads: CASRGGSGPYEQYF. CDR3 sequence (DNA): TGTGCCAGCCGGGGGGGATCCGGCCCCTACGAGCAGTACTTC.

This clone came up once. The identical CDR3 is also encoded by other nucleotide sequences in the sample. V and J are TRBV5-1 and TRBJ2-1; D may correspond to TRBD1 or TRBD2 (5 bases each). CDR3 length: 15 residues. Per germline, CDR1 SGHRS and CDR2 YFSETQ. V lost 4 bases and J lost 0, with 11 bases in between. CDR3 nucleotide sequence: TGCGCCAGCAGCCTCGACGGGACCTCCTACAATGAGCAGTTCTTC. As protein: CASSLDGTSYNEQFF.

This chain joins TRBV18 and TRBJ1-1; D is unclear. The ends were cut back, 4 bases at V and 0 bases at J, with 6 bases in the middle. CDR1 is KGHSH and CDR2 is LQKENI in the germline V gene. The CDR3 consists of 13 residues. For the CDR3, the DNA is TGTGCCAGCTCACGAGGCGTGAACACTGAAGCTTTCTTT. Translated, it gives CASSRGVNTEAFF.

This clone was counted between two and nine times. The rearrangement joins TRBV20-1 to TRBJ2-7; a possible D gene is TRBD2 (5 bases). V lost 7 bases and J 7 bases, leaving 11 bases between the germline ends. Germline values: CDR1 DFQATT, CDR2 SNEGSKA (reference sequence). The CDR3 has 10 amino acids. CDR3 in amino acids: CSGPTGEQYF. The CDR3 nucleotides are TGCAGTGGACCCACGGGAGAGCAGTACTTC.

CDR3 residues: CASSLGGGASTDTQYF. CDR3 in DNA: TGTGCCAGCAGCTTAGGAGGGGGCGCTAGCACAGATACGCAGTATTTT. The chain employs TRBV11-3 and TRBJ2-3; 7 bases match TRBD1. CDR1 and CDR2 from the germline V gene are SGHNT and YENEEA. The CDR3 is made up of 16 amino acids. Germline trimming cut 1 base from V and 0 bases from J; bases unmatched to any gene: 4.

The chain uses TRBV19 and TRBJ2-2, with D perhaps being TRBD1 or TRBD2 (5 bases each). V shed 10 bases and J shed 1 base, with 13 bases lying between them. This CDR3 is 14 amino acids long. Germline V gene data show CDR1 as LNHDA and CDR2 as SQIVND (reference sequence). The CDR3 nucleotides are TGTGCCACCAATCCGGGACGGAACACCGGGGAGCTGTTTTTT. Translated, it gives CATNPGRNTGELFF.

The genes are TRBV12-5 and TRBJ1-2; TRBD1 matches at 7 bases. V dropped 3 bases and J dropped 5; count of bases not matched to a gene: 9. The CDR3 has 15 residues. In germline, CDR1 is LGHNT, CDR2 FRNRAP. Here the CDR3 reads CASGLLAGQTYGYTF. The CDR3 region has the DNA TGTGCTAGTGGTTTACTTGCGGGACAGACTTATGGCTACACCTTC.

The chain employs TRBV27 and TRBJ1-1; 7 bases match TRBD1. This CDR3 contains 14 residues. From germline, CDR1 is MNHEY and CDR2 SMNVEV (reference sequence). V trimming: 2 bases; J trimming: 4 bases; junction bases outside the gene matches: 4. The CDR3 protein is CASSLERGLTEAFF. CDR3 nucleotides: TGTGCCAGCAGTTTAGAAAGGGGGCTCACTGAAGCTTTCTTT.

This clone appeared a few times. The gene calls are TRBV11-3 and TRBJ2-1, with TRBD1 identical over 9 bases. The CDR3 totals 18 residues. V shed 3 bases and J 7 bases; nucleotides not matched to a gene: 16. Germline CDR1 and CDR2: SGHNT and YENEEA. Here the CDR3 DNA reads TGTGCCAGCAGCTTGGGCCTCATACCGGGACAGGGTCGGAATGAGCAGTTCTTC. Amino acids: CASSLGLIPGQGRNEQFF.

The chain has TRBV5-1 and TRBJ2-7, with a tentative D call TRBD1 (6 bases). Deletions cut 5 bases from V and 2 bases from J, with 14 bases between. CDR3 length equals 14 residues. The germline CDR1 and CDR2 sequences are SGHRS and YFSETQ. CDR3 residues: CASRPRDTPYEQYF. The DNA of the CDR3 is TGCGCCAGCAGGCCCCGGGACACTCCCTACGAGCAGTACTTC.